This entry lists 18 T cell receptor beta chains sequenced from one sample in a study of blood T cell repertoires in COVID-19. The method was immunoSEQ multiplex PCR; TCRdb's version includes in-frame clones alone and lacks a portion of them. The sample contains about 180,000 clones, approximately 86% of which appear only once. The sequenced sample was peripheral blood. The receptors here all came from a man aged 50 or older with active or convalescent COVID-19.

The CDR3 DNA is TGTGCCAGCAGCGACCGTAAAGCGGCAAGAAACACAGATACGCAGTATTTT. It specifies CASSDRKAARNTDTQYF. The genes are TRBV13 and TRBJ2-3, with a tentative D call TRBD2 (5 bases). The CDR3 loop spans 17 amino acids. V lost 5 bases and J lost 2, with 20 bases in between. The germline V gene has CDR1 PRHDT and CDR2 FYEKMQ (reference sequence).

J is TRBJ1-5 and V is TRBV19; D perhaps matches TRBD1 (6 bases). The CDR3 extends over 15 amino acids. The germline CDR1 and CDR2 sequences are LNHDA and SQIVND (reference sequence). V shed 3 bases and J shed 4 bases, with 13 bases lying between them. The CDR3 DNA follows: TGTGCCAGTAGTATTAGGGGGAATGGGAATCAGCCCCAGCATTTT. Translated, it gives CASSIRGNGNQPQHF.

The chain links TRBV29-1 to TRBJ2-3, with 7 bases fitting TRBD1. This CDR3 contains 16 residues. V was pared by 4 bases and J by 0 bases, with 10 bases of the junction left unmatched. Looked up from germline, CDR1 is SQVTM and CDR2 is ANQGSEA. The CDR3 DNA is TGCAGCGTTGCGCTTTGGCAGGGGGTTAGCACAGATACGCAGTATTTT. Its translation: CSVALWQGVSTDTQYF.

Note on this clone: The identical CDR3 is also encoded by other nucleotide sequences in the sample. The V gene is TRBV6-5, the J gene TRBJ1-3, with D uncertain. The V end lost 6 bases, the J end lost 1 base, and 7 bases lay between the germline ends. Germline assignment: CDR1 MNHEY and CDR2 SVGAGI. This CDR3 has 13 amino acids. The CDR3 nucleotides are TGTGCCAGCAGGTCGGGTTCTGGAAACACCATATATTTT. This translates into CASRSGSGNTIYF.

The genes are TRBV18 and TRBJ2-1, with TRBD2 matching over 11 bases. CDR3 length: 16 residues. The V segment lost 3 bases and the J segment 8 bases; nucleotides outside the gene matches: 9. Germline CDR1 reads KGHSH; CDR2 reads LQKENI. This CDR3 reads CASSPGTSGLGDEQFF. The DNA of the CDR3 is TGTGCCAGCTCACCGGGGACTAGCGGCCTGGGGGATGAGCAGTTCTTC.

This chain joins TRBV7-2 and TRBJ2-1; D perhaps matches TRBD2 (7 bases). CDR3 size: 16 residues. The germline CDR1 and CDR2 sequences are SGHTA and FQGNSA. Trimming removed 5 bases from V and 6 bases from J, with 20 bases in between. CDR3 amino acids: CASSAHEAGAGNEQFF. CDR3 in DNA: TGTGCCAGCAGCGCCCACGAGGCGGGGGCGGGCAATGAGCAGTTCTTC.

The V call is TRBV10-2, the J call TRBJ2-1; TRBD1 might be the D (6 bases). V gave up 8 bases and J gave up 9 bases, with 17 bases separating them. There are 13 residues in the CDR3. CDR1 is WSHSY, CDR2 SAAADI, per germline. CDR3 residues: CASSDRGGSEQFF. The CDR3 nucleotides read TGCGCCAGCTCGGACAGAGGGGGAAGTGAGCAGTTCTTC.

The chain carries TRBV2 and TRBJ1-1; TRBD1 matches 8 bases. V shed 4 bases and J 3 bases; nucleotides not matched to a gene: 1. In germline, CDR1 is SNHLY, CDR2 FYNNEI. The CDR3 is 13 residues long. CDR3 sequence reads: CASSADRDTEAFF. The CDR3 DNA follows: TGTGCCAGCAGTGCGGACAGGGACACTGAAGCTTTCTTT.

The gene calls are TRBV7-2 and TRBJ2-7; D is unclear. This CDR3 region has 13 residues. Germline V gene lookup returns CDR1 SGHTA and CDR2 FQGNSA. V was shortened by 3 bases and J by 6 bases, with 12 bases between the two germline ends. CDR3 DNA: TGTGCCAGCAGCTTCGCTAGTCAACTCGAGCAGTACTTC. Protein: CASSFASQLEQYF.

This clone was seen only once. The V call is TRBV7-6, the J call TRBJ2-5; 9 bases line up with TRBD2. V shed 7 bases, J shed 2 bases, and the junction held 8 bases outside the gene matches. Per germline, CDR1 SGHVS and CDR2 FNYEAQ. The CDR3 runs 15 residues. This CDR3 is CASTSMAGGQETQYF. DNA of the CDR3: TGTGCCAGCACCTCAATGGCGGGGGGGCAAGAGACCCAGTACTTC.

This clone was observed a single time. The rearrangement uses TRBV12-3 or TRBV12-4 and TRBJ2-1, with a weak D call TRBD2 (6 bases). The CDR3 covers 12 residues. Trimming pared 7 bases from V and 4 bases from J, leaving 8 bases between. CDR3 sequence (DNA): TGTGCCAGCAATGGGGGGTACAATGAGCAGTTCTTC. This gives the protein CASNGGYNEQFF.

This clone appeared a few times. The rearrangement uses TRBV12-3 or TRBV12-4 and TRBJ1-4, with no clear D. This CDR3 spans 13 amino acids. The V end lost 6 bases, the J end lost 0 bases, and 5 bases lay between the germline ends. The CDR3, as DNA: TGTGCCAGCAGCTCGGCAACTAATGAAAAACTGTTTTTT. Translating it yields CASSSATNEKLFF.

The chain carries TRBV10-3 and TRBJ2-2, with TRBD2 matching 15 bases. The V segment lost 5 bases and the J segment 0 bases; nucleotides outside the gene matches: 13. The CDR3 runs to 21 residues. Per the germline V gene, CDR1 is ENHRY and CDR2 is SYGVKD. CDR3 in DNA: TGTGCCATCAGTCAATCTCCGGGACTAGCGGGAGGTGGTGCGAACACCGGGGAGCTGTTTTTT. Its translation is CAISQSPGLAGGGANTGELFF.

The CDR3 nucleotides read TGTGCCAGTAGTATAGTTCGCCCTAGGAAATCGGGGATCAATGAGCAGTTCTTC. It codes for CASSIVRPRKSGINEQFF. The chain recombines TRBV19 with TRBJ2-1, with D possibly TRBD2 on 5 matching bases. From germline, CDR1 is LNHDA and CDR2 SQIVND (reference sequence). The CDR3 is 18 amino acids. V was pared by 1 base and J by 6 bases, with 22 bases between. Full variable domain (rest looked up from reference TRBV19 and TRBJ2-1): DGGITQSPKYLFRKEGQNVTLSCEQNLNHDAMYWYRQDPGQGLRLIYYSQIVNDFQKGDIAEGYSVSREKKESFPLTVTSAQKNPTAFYLCASSIVRPRKSGINEQFFGPGTRLTVL.

This chain joins TRBV10-3 and TRBJ2-7, with a tentative D call TRBD1 (6 bases). Trimming left V 0 bases short and J 5 bases short, with 14 bases between. Germline assignment: CDR1 ENHRY and CDR2 SYGVKD. The CDR3 consists of 15 residues. The CDR3 protein is CAISESPRGSDEQYF. The CDR3 DNA reads TGTGCCATCAGTGAGTCGCCCAGGGGTTCAGACGAGCAGTACTTC.

V and J are TRBV11-3 and TRBJ2-7; unclear D gene. Deletions cut 0 bases from V and 0 bases from J, with 6 bases between. From germline, CDR1 is SGHNT and CDR2 YENEEA. The CDR3 is made up of 14 amino acids. This CDR3 reads CASSLEQFSYEQYF. As DNA, the CDR3 is TGTGCCAGCAGCTTAGAACAGTTCTCCTACGAGCAGTACTTC.

Here the CDR3 reads CATSDAGQGTDTQYF. The DNA of the CDR3 is TGTGCCACCAGTGACGCTGGACAGGGCACAGATACGCAGTATTTT. The chain has TRBV24-1 and TRBJ2-3; 7 bases are a match to TRBD1. The CDR3 is 15 residues long. Germline V gene data show CDR1 as KGHDR and CDR2 as SFDVKD. V lost 4 bases, J lost 1 base, and 4 bases stayed unmatched.

V and J are TRBV18 and TRBJ1-4; a weak D match, TRBD1 (6 bases). With 8 bases removed from V and 5 bases from J, the gap between germline ends came to 12 bases. The CDR3 has 13 amino acids. Germline V gene lookup returns CDR1 KGHSH and CDR2 LQKENI. The CDR3 DNA is TGTGCCAGCACCCGGGACAAGAATGAAAAACTGTTTTTT. Its translation: CASTRDKNEKLFF.